This TCR beta chain comes out of a study of T-cell reconstitution after alpha-beta-depleted transplantation in children. Trimming removed 2 bases at V and 7 bases at J, with 19 bases between. Looked up from germline, CDR1 is SGHDT and CDR2 is YYEEEE. The CDR3 spans 16 residues. Molecular barcoding with unique molecular identifiers was used for the TCRbeta library. TCRdb re-derived calls from the PCR reads in MiXCR, one entry per CDR3 protein. The top ten hold about 28% of the sample, which has about 900,000 distinct CDR3 sequences, about 30% seen once. General observations from the study: Expanded clones from the graft, numbering several hundred, reportedly supplied alpha-beta T cells about two months after transplant.

In regard to this clonotype: Its antigen is unknown.

This clonotype originated in a boy in the first two years of life who had a stem cell transplant for SCID, so the T cells may come from the graft donor. Specimen: PBMCs, mostly from graft donor cells, collected 360 days after TCRalphabeta/CD19-depleted stem cell transplant. This sequence joins TRBV5-6 and TRBJ1-5, with D maybe TRBD1 (6 bases). The CDR3 loop reads CASSLGMGQGRQPQHF. The CDR3 nucleotides read TGTGCCAGCAGCTTAGGAATGGGGCAGGGGAGACAGCCCCAGCATTTT.